These 25 T cell receptor beta chains were sequenced from one sample in a study of Ad26.COV2.S vaccination and SARS-CoV-2 variants. The repertoire was sequenced with immunoSEQ multiplex PCR; TCRdb's copy has only in-frame clones and lacks some. The data contain around 450,000 clones, around 89% of them seen just once; the ten biggest clones take up about 3.5%. The treatment was: approximately 18 received Ad26.COV2.S at low or high dose, single or two shots; roughly five received placebo; per-sample allocation not given. The investigators took samples on day 63 after the first vaccine or placebo injection. This specimen consisted of peripheral blood, obtained in a trial of Ad26.COV2.S vaccine versus placebo. The receptors originated from a person between 18 and 65 years old who received the Ad26.COV2.S COVID-19 vaccine or a placebo.

The V call is TRBV12-3 or TRBV12-4, the J call TRBJ2-7; D possibly uses TRBD1 or TRBD2 (5 bases each). Trimming pared 5 bases from V and 5 bases from J, leaving 13 bases between. There are 13 residues in the CDR3. The CDR3 DNA reads as TGTGCCAGCAGTCTCCCCCGGGGCCACGAGCAGTACTTC. It translates to CASSLPRGHEQYF.

The rearrangement uses TRBV7-3 and TRBJ1-1; D is unclear. CDR1 is SGHTA, CDR2 FQGTGA, per germline. The ends were cut back, 3 bases at V and 2 bases at J, with 13 bases in the middle. This CDR3 region has 15 residues. Written as DNA, the CDR3 is TGTGCCAGCAGCTTGGGCCACGCTGGTAACACTGAAGCTTTCTTT. Amino acid sequence: CASSLGHAGNTEAFF.

The CDR3 bases are TGTGCCAGCAGCTTGGCGACAGGTTTTGGGCATACGCAGTATTTT. Translation gives CASSLATGFGHTQYF. The chain recombines TRBV5-4 with TRBJ2-3; D is perhaps TRBD1 (6 bases). The V end was cut by 0 bases, the J end by 7 bases, with 15 bases between. The germline gives CDR1 SGHNT, CDR2 YYREEE (reference sequence). This CDR3 comprises 15 residues. Looking up the rest from reference TRBV5-4 and TRBJ2-3 gives the full variable domain: ETGVTQSPTHLIKTRGQQVTLRCSSQSGHNTVSWYQQALGQGPQFIFQYYREEENGRGNFPPRFSGLQFPNYSSELNVNALELDDSALYLCASSLATGFGHTQYFGPGTRLTVL.

The chain carries TRBV5-4 and TRBJ2-3; weak D call: TRBD1 (5 bases). The germline V gene has CDR1 SGHNT and CDR2 YYREEE (reference sequence). The CDR3 totals 14 residues. V was shortened by 2 bases and J by 3 bases, with 10 bases between the two germline ends. The CDR3 DNA is TGTGCCAGCAGCTTAATTCAGGGAACAGATACGCAGTATTTT. This gives the protein CASSLIQGTDTQYF.

The gene calls are TRBV30 and TRBJ2-2, with 9 bases that match TRBD2. Germline CDR1 and CDR2: GTSNPN and SVGIG (reference sequence). V was clipped by 0 bases and J by 4 bases; unmatched bases: 6. The CDR3 has 16 residues. The CDR3 nucleotides read TGTGCCTGGAGTGTACGCGGGGGGGCGGCCACCGGGGAGCTGTTTTTT. Translation: CAWSVRGGAATGELFF.

The V call is TRBV7-9, the J call TRBJ1-1; D not certain. Germline V gene sequence: CDR1 SEHNR, CDR2 FQNEAQ (reference sequence). The CDR3 is 9 residues long. V was pared by 5 bases and J by 8 bases, with 3 bases between. CDR3 protein: CASSPEAFF. The CDR3 nucleotides read TGTGCCAGCAGCCCAGAAGCTTTCTTT.

The chain has TRBV2 and TRBJ2-7; D is perhaps TRBD1 (6 bases). This CDR3 region has 15 residues. Germline V gene sequence: CDR1 SNHLY, CDR2 FYNNEI. Trimming removed 5 bases from V and 4 bases from J, with 18 bases in between. Written as DNA, the CDR3 is TGTGCCAGCAGTATTAAGGGTCCAGGGGCTTACGAGCAGTACTTC. Translating gives CASSIKGPGAYEQYF. The whole variable domain, remainder taken from reference TRBV2 and TRBJ2-7, is EPEVTQTPSHQVTQMGQEVILRCVPISNHLYFYWYRQILGQKVEFLVSFYNNEISEKSEIFDDQFSVERPDGSNFTLKIRSTKLEDSAMYFCASSIKGPGAYEQYFGPGTRLTVT.

The chain employs TRBV27 and TRBJ2-3; either TRBD1 or TRBD2 may supply D (5 bases each). V was shortened by 8 bases and J by 4 bases, with 16 bases between the two germline ends. The V gene's germline CDR1 is MNHEY and CDR2 SMNVEV (reference sequence). The CDR3 totals 14 residues. CDR3 protein: CASRGIEGPDTQYF. CDR3 DNA sequence: TGTGCCAGCCGGGGAATCGAGGGACCAGATACGCAGTATTTT.

J is TRBJ2-4 and V is TRBV2; TRBD1 matches 10 bases. The V gene end was trimmed by 6 bases and the J gene end by 5 bases; junction bases not matched to a gene: 7. CDR1 and CDR2 from the germline V gene are SNHLY and FYNNEI. CDR3 length: 15 residues. The CDR3 loop is CASSGRTGGQNIQYF. The CDR3 DNA follows: TGTGCCAGCAGCGGGAGGACAGGGGGGCAAAACATTCAGTACTTC.

This clone appeared once. This rearrangement joins TRBV19 to TRBJ1-5; maybe TRBD1 (5 bases). The CDR3 sequence is 15 residues long. The V and J ends lost 3 bases and 0 bases respectively, with 9 bases between them. CDR1 and CDR2 from the germline V gene are LNHDA and SQIVND (reference sequence). In nucleotides, the CDR3 is TGTGCCAGTAGTATGGACAACTATAGCAATCAGCCCCAGCATTTT. It encodes CASSMDNYSNQPQHF.

V usage is TRBV27 and J usage is TRBJ1-2; 7 nucleotides line up with TRBD1. This CDR3 spans 14 amino acids. The germline CDR1 and CDR2 sequences are MNHEY and SMNVEV (reference sequence). The ends lost 6 bases at V and 8 bases at J; junction bases unmatched: 12. The CDR3 nucleotides are TGTGCCAGCAGGAGGGCGGACAGGCCATGGGGCTACACCTTC. Protein: CASRRADRPWGYTF.

This rearrangement joins TRBV7-2 to TRBJ1-6; TRBD1 matches at 7 bases. The ends lost 1 base at V and 10 bases at J; junction bases unmatched: 7. This CDR3 comprises 15 residues. Per germline, CDR1 SGHTA and CDR2 FQGNSA. This CDR3 reads CASSLDGTEHSPLHF. As DNA, the CDR3 is TGTGCCAGCAGCTTAGACGGGACAGAGCACTCACCCCTCCACTTT.

This sequence joins TRBV10-2 and TRBJ2-7; 9 bases agree with TRBD1. CDR1 WSHSY and CDR2 SAAADI come from the germline V gene. Trimming at V came to 6 bases and at J to 12 bases, leaving 15 bases not matched to a gene. The CDR3 spans 14 residues. The CDR3 loop reads CASSEDRGHFAGYF. In nucleotides, the CDR3 is TGCGCCAGCAGCGAGGACAGGGGCCATTTCGCTGGGTACTTC.

The gene calls are TRBV5-4 and TRBJ2-1, with 8 bases aligning to TRBD2. The junction had 8 bases not matched to a gene; V was cut back by 4 bases and J by 2 bases. The germline CDR1 and CDR2 sequences are SGHNT and YYREEE (reference sequence). The CDR3 length is 16 residues. CDR3 amino acids: CASSDLAGGPYNEQFF. The CDR3 region has the DNA TGTGCCAGCAGCGACCTGGCGGGGGGCCCCTACAATGAGCAGTTCTTC.

The chain is built from TRBV7-2 and TRBJ2-7; 8 bases line up with TRBD1. The junction had 8 bases not matched to a gene; V was cut back by 1 base and J by 0 bases. The CDR3 runs 17 residues. Germline V gives CDR1 SGHTA, CDR2 FQGNSA. The CDR3 protein is CASSLGSRGLSSYEQYF. CDR3 DNA: TGTGCCAGCAGCTTAGGGTCCAGGGGGCTCAGCTCCTACGAGCAGTACTTC.

J is TRBJ1-2 and V is TRBV28, with D perhaps matching TRBD1 (6 bases). CDR1 is MDHEN and CDR2 is SYDVKM in the germline V gene. The CDR3 loop spans 14 amino acids. Deletions cut 6 bases from V and 4 bases from J, with 15 bases between. This CDR3 is CASRRGHAVYGYTF. The CDR3 bases are TGTGCCAGCAGGCGGGGACACGCAGTCTATGGCTACACCTTC.

The table lists this clone with a count of one. This chain links TRBV24-1 with TRBJ1-1; D not certain. The length of the CDR3 is 14 residues. The germline CDR1 and CDR2 sequences are KGHDR and SFDVKD. V was cut by 3 bases and J by 1 base, with 8 bases left in between. The CDR3 bases are TGTGCCACCAGTGATGGTGGGCGGAACACTGAAGCTTTCTTT. Its translation is CATSDGGRNTEAFF.

This chain uses TRBV11-2 with TRBJ2-7; TRBD1 matches 7 bases. CDR3 length: 15 amino acids. Trimming took 1 base from V and 3 from J; bases not matched to a gene: 6. Germline-derived CDR1 and CDR2 are SGHAT and FQNNGV. The chain's CDR3 is CASSLVGTESYEQYF. CDR3 bases: TGTGCCAGCAGCTTAGTCGGGACAGAGAGCTACGAGCAGTACTTC. Using reference TRBV11-2 and TRBJ2-7 for the parts outside the CDR3, the full variable domain is EAGVAQSPRYKIIEKRQSVAFWCNPISGHATLYWYQQILGQGPKLLIQFQNNGVVDDSQLPKDRFSAERLKGVDSTLKIQPAKLEDSAVYLCASSLVGTESYEQYFGPGTRLTVT.

The chain recombines TRBV18 with TRBJ2-6; no reliable D call. V was cut by 1 base and J by 0 bases, with 10 bases left in between. Germline V CDR1 and CDR2: KGHSH, LQKENI. This CDR3 is 17 amino acids long. In DNA form, the CDR3 reads TGTGCCAGCTCACCACGTCCCGCTGACTCTGGGGCCAACGTCCTGACTTTC. It specifies CASSPRPADSGANVLTF. Full variable domain (remainder filled in from reference TRBV18 and TRBJ2-6): NAGVMQNPRHLVRRRGQEARLRCSPMKGHSHVYWYRQLPEEGLKFMVYLQKENIIDESGMPKERFSAEFPKEGPSILRIQQVVRGDSAAYFCASSPRPADSGANVLTFGAGSRLTVL.

The chain combines TRBV4-1 with TRBJ2-7; either TRBD1 or TRBD2 may fit D (6 bases each). This CDR3 is 16 amino acids long. The germline V and J ends were trimmed by 4 bases and 2 bases, with 18 bases remaining between them. Germline CDR1 reads MGHRA; CDR2 reads YSYEKL. The CDR3 sequence is CASSLLRGAVPYEQYF. CDR3 nucleotide sequence: TGCGCCAGCAGCCTTTTAAGGGGGGCAGTCCCCTACGAGCAGTACTTC.

This chain links TRBV2 with TRBJ2-5, with D tentatively TRBD1 (6 bases). The V end lost 7 bases, the J end lost 5 bases, and 20 bases lay between the germline ends. Germline lookup yields CDR1 SNHLY and CDR2 FYNNEI. The CDR3 is 15 residues long. The CDR3 protein is CASKTQGMSRETQYF. In DNA, the CDR3 is TGTGCCAGCAAGACCCAGGGGATGAGTCGGGAGACCCAGTACTTC.

V usage is TRBV11-3 and J usage is TRBJ2-3; tentatively, D is TRBD2 (5 bases). The ends were cut back, 3 bases at V and 8 bases at J, with 12 bases in the middle. Germline CDR1 is SGHNT and CDR2 is YENEEA. CDR3 length equals 13 residues. The chain's CDR3 is CASSFRPAGTQYF. CDR3 sequence (DNA): TGTGCCAGCAGCTTCCGGCCGGCGGGTACGCAGTATTTT.

The chain joins TRBV6-5 to TRBJ1-5; unclear D gene. This CDR3 region has 13 residues. From germline, CDR1 is MNHEY and CDR2 SVGAGI. The V end lost 3 bases, the J end lost 7 bases, and 10 bases lay between the germline ends. CDR3 nucleotide sequence: TGTGCCAGCAGTTATACGAGCGGACAGCCCCAGCATTTT. Its translation: CASSYTSGQPQHF.

CDR3 sequence reads: CASSGTPNTEAFF. CDR3 bases: TGCGCCAGCAGTGGGACTCCGAACACTGAAGCTTTCTTT. The chain combines TRBV10-1 with TRBJ1-1; D unresolved. The CDR3 has 13 amino acids. With 4 bases removed from V and 1 base from J, the gap between germline ends came to 7 bases. Germline V lookup: CDR1 WNHNN, CDR2 SYGVQD (reference sequence).

This clone was picked up one time. This rearrangement joins TRBV9 to TRBJ2-3; D is perhaps TRBD2 (6 bases). V was shortened by 8 bases and J by 3 bases, with 13 bases between the two germline ends. This CDR3 is 13 amino acids long. Germline assignment: CDR1 SGDLS and CDR2 YYNGEE. In DNA, the CDR3 is TGTGCCAGTGCGGGGAGTGGTACAGATACGCAGTATTTT. Translated, it gives CASAGSGTDTQYF.